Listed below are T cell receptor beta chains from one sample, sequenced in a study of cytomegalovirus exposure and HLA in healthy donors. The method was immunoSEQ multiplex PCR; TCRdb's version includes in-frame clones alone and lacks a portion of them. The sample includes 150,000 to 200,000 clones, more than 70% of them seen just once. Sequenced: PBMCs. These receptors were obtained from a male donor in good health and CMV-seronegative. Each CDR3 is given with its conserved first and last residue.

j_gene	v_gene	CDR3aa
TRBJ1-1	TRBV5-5	CASSLEQGRTEAFF
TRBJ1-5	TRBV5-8	CASSLAGGGQPQHF
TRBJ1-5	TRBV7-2	CASSLAAGGNQPQHF
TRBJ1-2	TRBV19	CASSILGAGYTF
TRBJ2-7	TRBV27	CASSDRGPYEQYF
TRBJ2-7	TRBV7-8	CASSLLSIHEQYF
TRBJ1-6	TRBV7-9	CASTGDGNSPLHF
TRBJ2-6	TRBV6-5	CASRVSSAGANVLTF
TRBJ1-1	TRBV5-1	CASSATGLNTEAFF
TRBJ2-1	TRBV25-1	CASRTSKANEQFF
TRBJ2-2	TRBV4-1	CASSPSDRNTGELFF
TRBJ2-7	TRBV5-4	CASSSLRVPYEQYF
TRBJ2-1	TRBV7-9	CASSFLAGWYNEQFF
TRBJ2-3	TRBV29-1	CSVDGGVGADTQYF
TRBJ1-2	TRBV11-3	CASSKDSSNYGYTF
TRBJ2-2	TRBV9	CASSVALAGNTGELFF
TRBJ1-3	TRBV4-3	CASSQDISSPGNTIYF
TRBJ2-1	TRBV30	CAWSMGLAGGNEQFF
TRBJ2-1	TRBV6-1	CASRDPGGSYNEQFF
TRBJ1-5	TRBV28	CASSFSTNQPQHF
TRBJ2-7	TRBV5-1	CASSLGFGEPDEQYF
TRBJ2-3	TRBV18	CASSTTSGSTDTQYF
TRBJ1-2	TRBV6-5	CASRDRVDYTF
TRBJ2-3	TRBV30	CAWSVGSSGSTDTQYF
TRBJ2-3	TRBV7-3	CASSIAGVRTDTQYF
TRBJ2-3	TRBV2	CASRGQADTQYF
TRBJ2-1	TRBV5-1	CASSLSLTAGGNEQFF
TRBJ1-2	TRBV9	CASSRAQGRYGYTF
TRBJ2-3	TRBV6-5	CASSLLLSTDTQYF
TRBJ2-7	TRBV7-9	CASSPSGTGASEQYF
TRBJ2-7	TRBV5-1	CASSLGLADYEQYF